This T cell receptor beta chain originates from a study of T cell responses to AZD1222 COVID-19 vaccine. V was shortened by 5 bases and J by 8 bases, with 16 bases between the two germline ends. This CDR3 is built from 15 residues. Germline CDR1 is KGHSH and CDR2 is LQKENI. Sequencing used immunoSEQ multiplex PCR; TCRdb keeps in-frame clones, though not all of them. Found here are about 130,000 clones, 88% of them singletons; the top ten hold roughly 4%. Broader study findings: Dominant CD4 TCR responses targeted spike regions 160-218 and 743-854.

On this clone itself: No antigen is known for it.

The material was peripheral blood, obtained on day 0 of AZD1222 vaccination. This clonotype was sampled from an adult in good health. V gene TRBV18 combines with J gene TRBJ1-6; a weak D match, TRBD1 (6 bases). The CDR3 bases are TGTGCCAGCTCAGACCGGGACACTACATATTCACCCCTCCACTTT. Its protein is CASSDRDTTYSPLHF.